These 27 T cell receptor beta chains originate from one sample sequenced in a study of metastatic and nonmetastatic thyroid tumors. Treatment of any kind had been given to no patient before thyroid surgery. TCRdb reassembled clones from the PCR reads with MiXCR. This repertoire shows 15,000 to 18,000 clones, about 3.5% found once; its top ten account for around 22%. Sequenced sample: tumor tissue. The receptors were sampled from a female donor with papillary thyroid cancer or a benign thyroid nodule (not recorded which). Some clones in this sample may be carry-over from other donors' samples.

This clone came up many times. The chain recombines TRBV6-2 or TRBV6-3 with TRBJ2-1, with D possibly TRBD2 on 7 matching bases. Trimming took off 5 bases at V and 7 bases at J, with 21 bases between the two ends. The CDR3 has 16 residues. CDR1 MNHEY and CDR2 SVGEGT come from the germline V gene. The CDR3 protein is CASSQGRGDLGNEQFF. CDR3 bases: TGTGCCAGCAGTCAGGGGAGGGGGGACCTCGGTAATGAGCAGTTCTTC.

This clone was found many times. The rearrangement links TRBV6-1 to TRBJ1-5; D is unclear. V shed 4 bases and J shed 4 bases, with 8 bases lying between them. This CDR3 is built from 13 residues. CDR1 and CDR2 (germline): MNHNS, SASEGT. The CDR3 DNA reads TGTGCCAGCAGTGGGGCTGTGAATCAGCCCCAGCATTTT. As protein: CASSGAVNQPQHF.

The rearrangement uses TRBV19 and TRBJ1-6; 10 bases map to TRBD1. Looked up from germline, CDR1 is LNHDA and CDR2 is SQIVND (reference sequence). Trimming removed 6 bases from V and 9 bases from J; junction bases left unmatched: 5. The CDR3 is 14 residues long. This CDR3 reads CASRGQGVSSPLHF. In nucleotides, the CDR3 is TGTGCCAGTAGAGGACAGGGGGTCTCTTCACCCCTCCACTTT.

The chain recombines TRBV6-4 with TRBJ2-2, with D unresolved. V lost 3 bases to trimming and J lost 3 bases, with 8 bases between them. CDR1 MRHNA and CDR2 SNTAGT come from the germline V gene. The CDR3 consists of 14 residues. The CDR3 DNA sequence: TGTGCCAGCAGTGAATCGAGCGACACCGGGGAGCTGTTTTTT. It codes for CASSESSDTGELFF.

The chain carries TRBV6-4 and TRBJ2-1; TRBD1 matches 9 bases. Germline CDR1 MRHNA, CDR2 SNTAGT. Unmatched junction bases numbered 11, after V lost 5 bases and J lost 6 bases. The CDR3 consists of 16 residues. The CDR3 bases are TGTGCCAGCAGTCCAACGACAGGGGGAGAGGGCAATGAGCAGTTCTTC. Translating gives CASSPTTGGEGNEQFF.

The chain couples TRBV12-3 or TRBV12-4 to TRBJ2-5; 11 nucleotides line up with TRBD2. The CDR3 length is 16 residues. The J segment lost 5 bases and the V segment lost 5 bases, leaving 10 bases of the junction unmatched. The CDR3 DNA is TGTGCCAGCAGTACCACTAGCGGGAGCCTGTGGGAGACCCAGTACTTC. Residues: CASSTTSGSLWETQYF.

V usage is TRBV6-1 and J usage is TRBJ2-5, with TRBD2 as a possible D gene (5 bases). There are 11 residues in the CDR3. Trimming pared 10 bases from V and 5 bases from J, leaving 11 bases between. Germline CDR1 reads MNHNS; CDR2 reads SASEGT. The CDR3 bases are TGTGCCACCGCCCCGGGGGAGACCCAGTACTTC. Translated, it gives CATAPGETQYF.

The DNA of the CDR3 is TGTGCCAGCAGCCAAGACCATCCCCGGGACGAGCAGTACTTC. It specifies CASSQDHPRDEQYF. The gene calls are TRBV3-1 and TRBJ2-7, with D unclear. V gave up 0 bases and J gave up 5 bases, with 11 bases separating them. The CDR3 is 14 amino acids. Germline loops: CDR1 LGHDT, CDR2 YNNKEL (reference sequence).

This clone was recorded at least ten times. CDR3 bases: TGTGCCAGCAGTTACCTAGGTGGGGGAGGGGGCTTTGTAACCTACGAGCAGTACTTC. It codes for CASSYLGGGGGFVTYEQYF. The chain employs TRBV6-5 and TRBJ2-7; D could derive from TRBD1 or TRBD2 (7 bases each). V was trimmed by 2 bases and J by 2 bases, leaving 25 bases between them. The CDR3 extends over 19 amino acids. Per the germline V gene, CDR1 is MNHEY and CDR2 is SVGAGI.

This clone was observed a few times. The rearrangement uses TRBV6-2 or TRBV6-3 and TRBJ2-1; 9 nucleotides line up with TRBD2. The germline gives CDR1 MNHEY, CDR2 SVGEGT. J gave up 9 bases and V 6 bases, and 6 bases lay outside the gene matches. There are 13 residues in the CDR3. CDR3 protein: CASRVAGDSEQFF. In DNA form, the CDR3 reads TGTGCCAGCAGAGTAGCGGGAGATAGTGAGCAGTTCTTC.

This clone was counted a few times. This chain connects TRBV5-1 to TRBJ1-5; TRBD1 might be the D (5 bases). V shed 0 bases and J shed 4 bases, with 11 bases lying between them. The germline gives CDR1 SGHRS, CDR2 YFSETQ. The CDR3 has 15 amino acids. The CDR3 sequence: CASSLAAGKNQPQHF. For the CDR3, the DNA is TGCGCCAGCAGCTTGGCGGCAGGGAAGAATCAGCCCCAGCATTTT.

This chain links TRBV20-1 with TRBJ2-1; no clear D gene. The CDR3 covers 13 residues. From germline, CDR1 is DFQATT and CDR2 SNEGSKA (reference sequence). Trimming stripped 5 bases from V and 2 bases from J, with 10 bases between. The CDR3 spells CSAPSWAYNEQFF. CDR3 coding DNA: TGCAGTGCTCCAAGTTGGGCCTACAATGAGCAGTTCTTC.

By frequency in the sample, this clone is medium-sized. The chain combines TRBV24-1 with TRBJ1-5; no reliable D call. CDR1 and CDR2 from the germline V gene are KGHDR and SFDVKD. The V and J ends lost 6 bases and 5 bases respectively, with 10 bases between them. CDR3 length equals 13 residues. The CDR3 coding sequence is TGTGCCACCAGTTCTCGATTGGATCAGCCCCAGCATTTT. Translating it yields CATSSRLDQPQHF.

This clone has more than one count but fewer than ten. V gene TRBV6-2 or TRBV6-3 combines with J gene TRBJ1-2, with D hard to call. The germline V and J ends were trimmed by 0 bases and 8 bases, with 10 bases remaining between them. Germline lookup yields CDR1 MNHEY and CDR2 SVGEGT. The CDR3 loop spans 13 amino acids. The CDR3 sequence: CASSYSPGLGYTF. CDR3 bases: TGTGCCAGCAGTTACTCTCCAGGCCTCGGCTACACCTTC.

In this sample, this clone turned up a few times. The rearrangement uses TRBV12-3 or TRBV12-4 and TRBJ2-1; 12 positions match TRBD2. The CDR3 loop spans 14 amino acids. The junction had 6 bases not matched to a gene; V was cut back by 5 bases and J by 10 bases. Here the CDR3 DNA reads TGTGCCAGCAGTCTGACTAGCGGGAGTTTGGAGCAGTTCTTC. Amino acid sequence: CASSLTSGSLEQFF.

The chain recombines TRBV6-1 with TRBJ2-2; 7 bases fit TRBD1. Germline loops: CDR1 MNHNS, CDR2 SASEGT. The CDR3 runs 13 residues. The ends lost 8 bases at V and 3 bases at J; junction bases unmatched: 3. The chain's CDR3 is CASGDSDTGELFF. The CDR3 bases are TGTGCCAGCGGGGACAGCGACACCGGGGAGCTGTTTTTT.

This clone was seen many times. Other DNA sequences in the same sample also yield this CDR3. This sequence joins TRBV7-9 and TRBJ1-1; 8 positions match TRBD1. This CDR3 is built from 15 residues. J gave up 4 bases and V 3 bases, and 7 bases lay outside the gene matches. Germline CDR1 is SEHNR and CDR2 is FQNEAQ (reference sequence). CDR3 sequence: CASSLGPDRGTEAFF. DNA of the CDR3: TGTGCCAGCAGCTTGGGCCCCGACAGGGGCACTGAAGCTTTCTTT.

This clone showed up just a few times. The V and J genes are TRBV2 and TRBJ2-2; D is possibly TRBD1 (6 bases). The CDR3 sequence is 15 residues long. Germline CDR1 SNHLY, CDR2 FYNNEI. The V gene lost 5 bases and the J gene lost 4 bases, with 14 bases spanning the gap. The CDR3 here is CASSLRGSSTGELFF. Written as DNA, the CDR3 is TGTGCCAGCAGTCTAAGGGGGTCTAGCACCGGGGAGCTGTTTTTT.

This clone turned up a few times. This sequence joins TRBV7-2 and TRBJ1-2, with a possible D match to TRBD1 (5 bases). CDR3 length equals 14 residues. V was cut by 5 bases and J by 0 bases, with 10 bases left in between. The germline V gene encodes CDR1 SGHTA and CDR2 FQGNSA. The CDR3: CASSAQGANYGYTF. CDR3 nucleotides: TGTGCCAGCAGCGCGCAGGGTGCTAACTATGGCTACACCTTC.

Many counts were recorded for this clone. The chain uses TRBV28 and TRBJ1-2, with D possibly TRBD1 on 6 matching bases. CDR3 length equals 14 residues. Germline-derived CDR1 and CDR2 are MDHEN and SYDVKM. Trimming removed 3 bases at V and 3 bases at J, with 11 bases between. CDR3 in DNA: TGTGCCAGCAGTTTCGGGGGCAGCTACTATGGCTACACCTTC. Its protein product is CASSFGGSYYGYTF.

The chain couples TRBV2 to TRBJ2-1; D is undetermined. Trimming left V 8 bases short and J 5 bases short, with 13 bases between. Germline assignment: CDR1 SNHLY and CDR2 FYNNEI. The CDR3 runs 13 residues. CDR3 DNA: TGTGCCAGCGGCTTATACGGTCACAATGAGCAGTTCTTC. The encoded protein is CASGLYGHNEQFF.

This clone was seen only a few times. This rearrangement joins TRBV28 to TRBJ1-1; D possibly corresponds to TRBD1 (5 bases). The CDR3 contains 15 residues. Germline V lookup: CDR1 MDHEN, CDR2 SYDVKM. Trimming removed 5 bases at V and 11 bases at J, with 24 bases between. The DNA of the CDR3 is TGTGCCAGCAGTCCGGCTAGAGGGCAGGGTTTTGTTGCTTTCTTT. It specifies CASSPARGQGFVAFF.

This clone was seen a few times. This chain uses TRBV28 with TRBJ2-2, with TRBD1 identical over 9 bases. CDR3 length: 14 amino acids. Germline-derived CDR1 and CDR2 are MDHEN and SYDVKM. The ends lost 10 bases at V and 3 bases at J; junction bases unmatched: 6. The CDR3 protein is CATRDRAYTGELFF. In nucleotides, the CDR3 is TGTGCCACCCGGGACAGGGCATACACCGGGGAGCTGTTTTTT.

In this sample, this clone is large. The same CDR3 arises from other DNA sequences in this sample as well. The chain recombines TRBV6-1 with TRBJ2-2; no clear D gene. The V and J ends lost 5 bases and 4 bases respectively, with 5 bases between them. CDR1 and CDR2 from the germline V gene are MNHNS and SASEGT. The CDR3 length is 12 residues. The CDR3 loop reads CASSYRTGELFF. CDR3 sequence (DNA): TGTGCCAGCAGTTATCGCACCGGGGAGCTGTTTTTT.

This clone was detected only a few times. This chain uses TRBV9 with TRBJ2-2, with TRBD2 matching over 7 bases. The CDR3 totals 15 residues. From germline, CDR1 is SGDLS and CDR2 YYNGEE. The trim removed 5 bases at V and 5 bases at J, leaving 9 bases unmatched. CDR3 nucleotides: TGTGCCAGCAGTGTACGGGGGGTTTCAACCGGGGAGCTGTTTTTT. This gives the protein CASSVRGVSTGELFF.

This clone is labeled medium-sized (0.01 to 0.1%). The gene calls are TRBV7-9 and TRBJ1-1, with TRBD1 matching over 7 bases. Germline CDR1 SEHNR, CDR2 FQNEAQ (reference sequence). The CDR3 spans 12 residues. V shed 7 bases, J shed 6 bases, and the junction held 5 bases outside the gene matches. CDR3 coding DNA: TGTGCCAGCAACCAGGGGGGAGCTGAAGCTTTCTTT. This codes for CASNQGGAEAFF.

This clone was seen a few times. The J gene is TRBJ2-1, the V gene TRBV28; 9 bases are a match to TRBD2. From germline, CDR1 is MDHEN and CDR2 SYDVKM. V gave up 6 bases and J gave up 8 bases; unmatched junction bases: 14. The CDR3 runs 16 residues. The CDR3 is CASSPKGGREGHEQFF. DNA for the CDR3: TGTGCCAGCAGCCCGAAGGGCGGGAGGGAGGGGCATGAGCAGTTCTTC.